These T cell receptor beta chains were read from a single sample in a study of T cell repertoires in cytomegalovirus infection. TCRdb reanalysed the reads using MiXCR and keeps one entry per CDR3 protein. This table holds around 330,000 distinct CDR3 sequences, under 20% found once. Sequencing was done on a sample of PBMCs. These receptors originate from a human donor in good health (CMV status not recorded). Some clones in this sample may be carry-over from other donors' samples. The CDR3 runs from the conserved cysteine through the conserved F or W. D genes are given only for firm matches. Where a row states a size, it is once, few, many or the class of an expanded clone; other rows omit it.

CDR3nt: TGTGCCAGCACCCCGGGGGGGGCAGGAGAGACCCAGTACTTC
CDR3aa: CASTPGGAGETQYF
d_gene: TRBD2
j_gene: TRBJ2-5
v_gene: TRBV7-2
abundance: many

CDR3nt: TGCAGTGCTAGCGGACTGACGGAAGACACCATATATTTT
CDR3aa: CSASGLTEDTIYF
d_gene: NA
j_gene: TRBJ1-3
v_gene: TRBV20-1
abundance: NA

CDR3nt: TGTGCCAGCAGGTGGGACAGGGGACGGACTGAAGCTTTCTTT
CDR3aa: CASRWDRGRTEAFF
d_gene: TRBD1
j_gene: TRBJ1-1
v_gene: TRBV27
abundance: many

CDR3nt: TGTGCCAGCAGCCAAGAGGGACAAGAAGCTTTCTTT
CDR3aa: CASSQEGQEAFF
d_gene: NA
j_gene: TRBJ1-1
v_gene: TRBV3-1
abundance: few

CDR3nt: TGTGCCAGCAGCTTAAGTTACGAGAACACCGGGGAGCTGTTTTTT
CDR3aa: CASSLSYENTGELFF
d_gene: NA
j_gene: TRBJ2-2
v_gene: TRBV7-2
abundance: many

CDR3nt: TGTGCCAGCAGCGACCGGGATCCAATCTATGGCTACACCTTC
CDR3aa: CASSDRDPIYGYTF
d_gene: NA
j_gene: TRBJ1-2
v_gene: TRBV7-2
abundance: few

CDR3nt: TGCAGCGTTGCAGGGGCCACCATATATTTT
CDR3aa: CSVAGATIYF
d_gene: NA
j_gene: TRBJ1-3
v_gene: TRBV29-1
abundance: NA

CDR3nt: TGCGCCAGCAGCCAAGGGTTAGGCGATGAGCAGTTCTTC
CDR3aa: CASSQGLGDEQFF
d_gene: NA
j_gene: TRBJ2-1
v_gene: TRBV4-1
abundance: NA

CDR3nt: TGTGCCAGCAGTTTACTATCGGGCAATCAGCCCCAGCATTTT
CDR3aa: CASSLLSGNQPQHF
d_gene: NA
j_gene: TRBJ1-5
v_gene: TRBV12-3/TRBV12-4
abundance: few

CDR3nt: TGTGCCAGCAGCCTGGACAGGGAATATGGCTACACCTTC
CDR3aa: CASSLDREYGYTF
d_gene: TRBD1
j_gene: TRBJ1-2
v_gene: TRBV7-2
abundance: many

CDR3nt: TGTGCCAGCAGTTTTGGGGGGGCCAGTTCCTATAGCAATCAGCCCCAGCATTTT
CDR3aa: CASSFGGASSYSNQPQHF
d_gene: NA
j_gene: TRBJ1-5
v_gene: TRBV28
abundance: many

CDR3nt: TGTGCCAGCAGTCCAACAAGCGGGGGGGCGGTAGATACGCAGTATTTT
CDR3aa: CASSPTSGGAVDTQYF
d_gene: TRBD2
j_gene: TRBJ2-3
v_gene: TRBV6-1
abundance: many

CDR3nt: TGCGCCAGCAGCCAAGATCTTCGGGGGGCCCATAGCAATCAGCCCCAGCATTTT
CDR3aa: CASSQDLRGAHSNQPQHF
d_gene: NA
j_gene: TRBJ1-5
v_gene: TRBV4-1
abundance: few

CDR3nt: TGTGCCAGCACTACCGCGTGGCAACCCCAAGAGACCCAGTACTTC
CDR3aa: CASTTAWQPQETQYF
d_gene: NA
j_gene: TRBJ2-5
v_gene: TRBV28
abundance: many

CDR3nt: TGTGCCACCAGCACCGGGACTAGCGGGGGGACGAACACCGGGGAGCTGTTTTTT
CDR3aa: CATSTGTSGGTNTGELFF
d_gene: TRBD2
j_gene: TRBJ2-2
v_gene: TRBV15
abundance: few

CDR3nt: TGTGCCAGCAGCCGAACCTGGGACAATTTGGCCCCCCTCCACTTT
CDR3aa: CASSRTWDNLAPLHF
d_gene: NA
j_gene: TRBJ1-6
v_gene: TRBV7-2
abundance: many

CDR3nt: TGTGCCAGCAGCTCCCTCTTTCAGGGGGGAAACACTGAAGCTTTCTTT
CDR3aa: CASSSLFQGGNTEAFF
d_gene: TRBD1
j_gene: TRBJ1-1
v_gene: TRBV11-2
abundance: few

CDR3nt: TGTGCCAGCAGCTTGGCTCCGTCCCAGGGTCTAGATACGCAGTATTTT
CDR3aa: CASSLAPSQGLDTQYF
d_gene: NA
j_gene: TRBJ2-3
v_gene: TRBV5-4
abundance: few

CDR3nt: TGTGCCAGCAGTTGGGTCGGCGGGGAAAACACAGATACGCAGTATTTT
CDR3aa: CASSWVGGENTDTQYF
d_gene: NA
j_gene: TRBJ2-3
v_gene: TRBV6-5
abundance: NA

CDR3nt: TGTGCCAGCAGCTTGACAGCGGAATCTCAGCCCCAGCATTTT
CDR3aa: CASSLTAESQPQHF
d_gene: NA
j_gene: TRBJ1-5
v_gene: TRBV7-2
abundance: few

CDR3nt: TGTGCCAGCAGTTACACCCCGGGACGGGAGAATTCACCCCTCCACTTT
CDR3aa: CASSYTPGRENSPLHF
d_gene: NA
j_gene: TRBJ1-6
v_gene: TRBV6-2/TRBV6-3
abundance: NA

CDR3nt: TGTGCCAGCAGCTTATTGGGTGGGCAGTACTTC
CDR3aa: CASSLLGGQYF
d_gene: NA
j_gene: TRBJ2-7
v_gene: TRBV7-9
abundance: many